This T cell receptor (beta chain) is drawn from a study of neurological immune-mediated disorders. Between the trimmed V and J ends, which lost 4 bases and 9 bases, there was a span of 16 bases. The germline CDR1 and CDR2 sequences are MNHEY and SVGAGI. This CDR3 is 13 amino acids long. In the case of this clonotype: It may be a read error: a sequence one base away is much more abundant.

Time point reported: longitudinal time-point 2. The unsorted libraries were prepared from 2 million PBMCs (stored at -80 C). TCRdb reprocessed the 5' RACE reads via MiXCR and lists one record per CDR3 protein. This sample has about 60,000 distinct CDR3 sequences; more than 9.5% occur once, and the top ten carry approximately 13%. The source of this sequence is a man aged 30-40 years in good health. The chain links TRBV6-5 to TRBJ2-7, with unresolved D. Sample: PBMCs. This chain's CDR3 is CASSSSGPVAQYF. CDR3 in DNA: TGTGCCAGCAGTTCTTCCGGCCCGGTTGCGCAGTACTTC.